The 21 T cell receptor beta chains below come from one sample, sequenced in a study of blood T cell repertoires in COVID-19. TCRdb's table, derived via immunoSEQ multiplex PCR, lists solely in-frame clones and lacks some. The repertoire holds tens of thousands of clones, roughly 80% seen once, with 12% in the top ten. Source material: peripheral blood. These receptors all come from a human donor in a cohort sampled during active COVID-19.

The chain joins TRBV4-3 to TRBJ2-7; TRBD1 might be the D (8 bases). Trimming left V 3 bases short and J 3 bases short, with 18 bases between. Germline loops: CDR1 LGHNA, CDR2 YSLEER. The CDR3 covers 16 residues. Here the CDR3 DNA reads TGCGCCAGCAGCCAGGTCGGACAGGGAGGGGGCTACGAGCAGTACTTC. This translates into CASSQVGQGGGYEQYF.

This rearrangement joins TRBV7-8 to TRBJ1-2; TRBD1 might be the D (5 bases). Germline lookup yields CDR1 SGHVS and CDR2 FQNEAQ. CDR3 length: 14 residues. Trimming pared 5 bases from V and 4 bases from J, leaving 14 bases between. The CDR3 DNA reads TGTGCCAGCAGCACCAGGGTTCTGGGCTATGGCTACACCTTC. It translates to CASSTRVLGYGYTF.

V usage is TRBV19 and J usage is TRBJ2-1; TRBD2 might be the D (5 bases). Germline V gene sequence: CDR1 LNHDA, CDR2 SQIVND (reference sequence). V gave up 9 bases and J gave up 4 bases, with 22 bases separating them. The length of the CDR3 is 16 residues. CDR3 sequence: CASALGLGGSYNEQFF. CDR3 nucleotide sequence: TGTGCCAGCGCCCTAGGGCTGGGCGGGTCATACAATGAGCAGTTCTTC.

This clone was counted a few times. The V call is TRBV5-1, the J call TRBJ2-2, with 7 bases identical to TRBD2. The length of the CDR3 is 13 residues. CDR1 is SGHRS and CDR2 is YFSETQ in the germline V gene. V shed 5 bases and J 6 bases; nucleotides not matched to a gene: 4. CDR3: CASRLAGAGELFF. The CDR3 bases are TGCGCCAGCAGGCTGGCGGGGGCCGGGGAGCTGTTTTTT.

The gene calls are TRBV9 and TRBJ1-2; 8 nucleotides line up with TRBD1. From germline, CDR1 is SGDLS and CDR2 YYNGEE. This CDR3 has 16 amino acids. V lost 1 base and J lost 12; bases outside the gene matches: 17. CDR3 protein: CASSVIPIQGGSGHTF. CDR3 DNA sequence: TGTGCCAGCAGCGTAATTCCCATACAGGGGGGTAGCGGCCACACCTTC.

V gene TRBV4-1 combines with J gene TRBJ2-7, with 12 nucleotides matching TRBD1. CDR3 length equals 13 residues. The V gene end was trimmed by 5 bases and the J gene end by 7 bases; junction bases not matched to a gene: 3. From germline, CDR1 is MGHRA and CDR2 YSYEKL. DNA for the CDR3: TGCGCCAGCAGCGGGACAGGGGGCTATGAGCAGTACTTC. Its translation: CASSGTGGYEQYF.

The chain employs TRBV7-9 and TRBJ2-7, with TRBD2 matching 8 bases. CDR1 and CDR2 from the germline V gene are SEHNR and FQNEAQ (reference sequence). Trimming removed 3 bases from V and 2 bases from J; junction bases left unmatched: 3. This CDR3 contains 14 residues. The DNA for the CDR3 is TGTGCCAGCAGCTTGGGGACTAGTGCCTACGAGCAGTACTTC. It translates to CASSLGTSAYEQYF.

This chain connects TRBV19 to TRBJ1-1; D is perhaps TRBD1 (5 bases). V lost 7 bases to trimming and J lost 4 bases, with 10 bases between them. The germline CDR1 and CDR2 sequences are LNHDA and SQIVND (reference sequence). The CDR3 contains 12 residues. CDR3 bases: TGTGCCAGTATAATGGGGGGCACTGAAGCTTTCTTT. This sequence encodes CASIMGGTEAFF.

The genes are TRBV28 and TRBJ2-5, with a possible D match to TRBD2 (5 bases). CDR1 MDHEN and CDR2 SYDVKM come from the germline V gene. The CDR3 extends over 17 amino acids. Trimming pared 3 bases from V and 4 bases from J, leaving 21 bases between. This chain's CDR3 is CASSLRRESNPGETQYF. Written as DNA, the CDR3 is TGTGCCAGCAGTTTGCGTCGGGAAAGCAACCCGGGAGAGACCCAGTACTTC.

This sequence joins TRBV6-1 and TRBJ2-7; maybe TRBD2 (5 bases). Germline CDR1 and CDR2: MNHNS and SASEGT. V was clipped by 2 bases and J by 3 bases, with 14 bases between them. The CDR3 spans 15 residues. The chain's CDR3 is CASSELERKLYEQYF. The CDR3 nucleotides read TGTGCCAGCAGTGAACTGGAGCGGAAACTCTACGAGCAGTACTTC.

This chain uses TRBV27 with TRBJ1-3, with 9 bases aligning to TRBD1. The V gene end was trimmed by 11 bases and the J gene end by 1 base; junction bases not matched to a gene: 6. This CDR3 comprises 14 residues. Germline values: CDR1 MNHEY, CDR2 SMNVEV (reference sequence). CDR3 DNA sequence: TGTGCCTCCCGACAGGGGGGGTCTGGAAACACCATATATTTT. Its translation: CASRQGGSGNTIYF.

For the CDR3, the DNA is TGTGCCACCAGGGACAGCATCCGATCCAATCAGCCCCAGCATTTT. Translation: CATRDSIRSNQPQHF. This sequence joins TRBV15 and TRBJ1-5; a weak D match, TRBD1 (6 bases). The CDR3 contains 15 residues. V was shortened by 6 bases and J by 3 bases, with 15 bases between the two germline ends. The germline V gene encodes CDR1 LNHNV and CDR2 YYDKDF (reference sequence).

The rearrangement links TRBV5-5 to TRBJ1-3; 8 positions match TRBD1. The CDR3 is 14 amino acids. CDR1 SGHKS and CDR2 YYEKEE come from the germline V gene (reference sequence). V shed 4 bases, J shed 10 bases, and the junction held 10 bases outside the gene matches. CDR3 sequence (DNA): TGTGCCAGCAGCGCGGCCAGGGGGCTTAAGACCATATATTTT. Protein product: CASSAARGLKTIYF.

V is TRBV19 and J is TRBJ1-2; 10 bases agree with TRBD1. Trimming took 3 bases from V and 4 from J; bases not matched to a gene: 11. This CDR3 spans 17 amino acids. CDR1 and CDR2 (germline): LNHDA, SQIVND (reference sequence). CDR3 sequence (DNA): TGTGCCAGTAGTATGACCCGGGACAGGGGCAGGACCTATGGCTACACCTTC. It translates to CASSMTRDRGRTYGYTF.

V gene TRBV5-6 combines with J gene TRBJ2-1; 10 bases map to TRBD1. With V trimmed by 0 bases and J by 7 bases, 4 bases remained unmatched. Germline V CDR1 and CDR2: SGHDT, YYEEEE. This CDR3 contains 15 residues. Here the CDR3 DNA reads TGTGCCAGCAGCTTGGAGGGGACAGGGGAGAATGAGCAGTTCTTC. Encoded protein: CASSLEGTGENEQFF.

The chain joins TRBV10-3 to TRBJ2-5; perhaps TRBD1 as D (5 bases). Germline V gene data show CDR1 as ENHRY and CDR2 as SYGVKD. CDR3 size: 13 residues. Trimming left V 7 bases short and J 2 bases short, with 11 bases between. The CDR3 region is CAINRQLQETQYF. CDR3 in DNA: TGTGCCATCAACCGACAGTTACAAGAGACCCAGTACTTC.

The chain links TRBV7-9 to TRBJ2-5, with 7 bases that match TRBD1. V shed 0 bases and J 3 bases; nucleotides not matched to a gene: 4. Germline CDR1 is SEHNR and CDR2 is FQNEAQ (reference sequence). The CDR3 is 15 amino acids. The CDR3 bases are TGTGCCAGCAGCTTAGCGGGGACAGTAAAAGAGACCCAGTACTTC. Amino acid sequence: CASSLAGTVKETQYF.

The CDR3 here is CASSQAGIAEAFF. CDR3 nucleotide sequence: TGTGCCAGCTCCCAGGCAGGGATTGCTGAAGCTTTCTTT. V usage is TRBV18 and J usage is TRBJ1-1, with D possibly matching TRBD1 (5 bases). Per germline, CDR1 KGHSH and CDR2 LQKENI. CDR3 length: 13 residues. V was clipped by 6 bases and J by 6 bases, with 14 bases between them.

This clone has only a few counts. The J gene is TRBJ2-7, the V gene TRBV18; 7 positions agree with TRBD2. Germline CDR1 is KGHSH and CDR2 is LQKENI. This CDR3 contains 16 residues. The junction had 10 bases not matched to a gene; V was cut back by 3 bases and J by 2 bases. The CDR3 protein is CASSPISGTTPYEQYF. CDR3 coding DNA: TGTGCCAGCTCACCGATATCCGGGACTACGCCCTACGAGCAGTACTTC.

The table lists this clone with a count of one. The chain combines TRBV27 with TRBJ2-7, with a weak D call TRBD1 (6 bases). This CDR3 contains 14 residues. Germline CDR1 and CDR2: MNHEY and SMNVEV (reference sequence). Trimming cost V 0 bases and J 4 bases, with 10 bases left between them. CDR3 protein: CASSLSAQGYEQYF. The CDR3 DNA reads TGTGCCAGCAGTTTATCGGCGCAGGGGTACGAGCAGTACTTC.

The chain is built from TRBV6-6 and TRBJ2-7; the match to TRBD2 covers 10 bases. The germline CDR1 and CDR2 sequences are MNHNY and SVGAGI (reference sequence). The CDR3 is made up of 15 amino acids. V gave up 5 bases and J gave up 0 bases; unmatched junction bases: 4. The CDR3 here is CASSASGRSSYEQYF. The CDR3, as DNA: TGTGCCAGCAGTGCTAGCGGGAGAAGCTCCTACGAGCAGTACTTC.